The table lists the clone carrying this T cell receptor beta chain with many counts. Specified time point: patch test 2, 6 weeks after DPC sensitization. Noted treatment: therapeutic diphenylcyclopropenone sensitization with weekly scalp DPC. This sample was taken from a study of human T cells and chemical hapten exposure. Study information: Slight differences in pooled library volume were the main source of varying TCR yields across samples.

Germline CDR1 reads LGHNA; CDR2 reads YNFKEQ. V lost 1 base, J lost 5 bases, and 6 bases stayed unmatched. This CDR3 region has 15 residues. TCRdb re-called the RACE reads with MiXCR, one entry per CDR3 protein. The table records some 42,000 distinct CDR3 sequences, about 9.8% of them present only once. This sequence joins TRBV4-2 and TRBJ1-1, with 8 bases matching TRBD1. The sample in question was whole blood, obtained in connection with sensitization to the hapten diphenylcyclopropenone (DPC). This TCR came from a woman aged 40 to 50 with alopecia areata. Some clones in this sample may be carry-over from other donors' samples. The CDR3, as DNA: TGTGCCAGCAGCCAAGTTGGACAGGGAGGGACTGAAGCTTTCTTT. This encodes CASSQVGQGGTEAFF.